This T cell receptor beta chain was sequenced during a study of Graves' ophthalmopathy and Graves' hyperthyroidism. As diagnostic evidence, clinical symptoms, serum thyroxine, TRAb, thyroid ultrasound and orbital computed tomography were relied upon. From RNA, the CDR3 regions of TCR beta chains were amplified and sequenced. Scientists carried out first-round RT-PCR using HTBI primers and then a second-round multiplex PCR. TCRdb ran MiXCR on the multiplex PCR reads and lists one entry per CDR3 protein. The table lists some 1.1 million distinct CDR3 sequences, approximately 35% of them singletons. The sequenced sample consisted of peripheral blood or thyroid tissue (not recorded which). This TCR derives from an adult man with Graves' hyperthyroidism.

The CDR3 sequence is CASSSPRTGGAYEQYF. The CDR3 DNA reads as TGTGCCAGCAGTTCCCCACGGACAGGGGGTGCCTACGAGCAGTACTTC. This chain joins TRBV7-9 and TRBJ2-7; 10 bases agree with TRBD1. The length of the CDR3 is 16 residues. From germline, CDR1 is SEHNR and CDR2 FQNEAQ (reference sequence). V dropped 6 bases and J dropped 2; count of bases not matched to a gene: 10.